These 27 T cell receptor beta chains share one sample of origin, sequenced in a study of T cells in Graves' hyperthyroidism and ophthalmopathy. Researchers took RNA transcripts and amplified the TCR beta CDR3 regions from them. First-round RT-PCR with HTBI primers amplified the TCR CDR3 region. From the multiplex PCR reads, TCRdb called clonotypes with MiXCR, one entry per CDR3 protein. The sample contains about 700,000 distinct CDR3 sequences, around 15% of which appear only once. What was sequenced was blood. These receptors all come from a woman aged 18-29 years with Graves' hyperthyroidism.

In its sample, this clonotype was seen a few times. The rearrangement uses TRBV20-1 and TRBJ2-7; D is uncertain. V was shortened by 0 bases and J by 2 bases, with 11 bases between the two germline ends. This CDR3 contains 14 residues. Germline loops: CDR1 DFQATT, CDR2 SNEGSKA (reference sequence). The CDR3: CSAREQLMPYEQYF. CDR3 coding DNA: TGCAGTGCTAGAGAGCAGCTGATGCCCTACGAGCAGTACTTC.

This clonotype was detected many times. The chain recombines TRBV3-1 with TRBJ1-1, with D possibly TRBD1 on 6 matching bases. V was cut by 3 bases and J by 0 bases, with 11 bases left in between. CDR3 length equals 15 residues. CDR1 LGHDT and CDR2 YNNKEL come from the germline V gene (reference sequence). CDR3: CASSHLDRVNTEAFF. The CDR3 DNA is TGTGCCAGCAGCCATTTGGACAGAGTGAACACTGAAGCTTTCTTT.

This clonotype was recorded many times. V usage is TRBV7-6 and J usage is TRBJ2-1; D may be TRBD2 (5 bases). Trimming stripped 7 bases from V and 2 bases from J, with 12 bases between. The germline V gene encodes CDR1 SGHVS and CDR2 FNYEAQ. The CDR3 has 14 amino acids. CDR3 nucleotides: TGTGCCAGCACCCCAACGAGGGCCTACAATGAGCAGTTCTTC. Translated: CASTPTRAYNEQFF.

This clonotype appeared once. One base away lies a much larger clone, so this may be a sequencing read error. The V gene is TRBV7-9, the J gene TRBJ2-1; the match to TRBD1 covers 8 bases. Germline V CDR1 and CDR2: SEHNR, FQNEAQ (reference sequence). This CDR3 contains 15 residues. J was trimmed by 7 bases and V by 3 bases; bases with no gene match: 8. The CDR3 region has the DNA TGTGCCAGCAGCTTCTCAGGGGGCTATGGGAATGAGCAGTTCTTC. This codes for CASSFSGGYGNEQFF.

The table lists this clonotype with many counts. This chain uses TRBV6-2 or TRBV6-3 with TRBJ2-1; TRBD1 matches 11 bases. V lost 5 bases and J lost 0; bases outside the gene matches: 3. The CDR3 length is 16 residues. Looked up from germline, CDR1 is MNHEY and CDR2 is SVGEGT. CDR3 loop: CASSVGTGGSYNEQFF. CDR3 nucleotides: TGTGCCAGCAGTGTCGGGACAGGGGGCTCCTACAATGAGCAGTTCTTC.

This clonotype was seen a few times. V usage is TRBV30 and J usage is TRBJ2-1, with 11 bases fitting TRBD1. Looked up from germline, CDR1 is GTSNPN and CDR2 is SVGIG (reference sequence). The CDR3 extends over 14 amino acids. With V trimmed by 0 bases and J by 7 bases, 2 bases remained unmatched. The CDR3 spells CAWSVGQGANEQFF. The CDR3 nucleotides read TGTGCCTGGAGTGTCGGACAGGGGGCTAATGAGCAGTTCTTC.

The CDR3 here is CASSPGITEETQYF. For the CDR3, the DNA is TGTGCCAGCAGCCCCGGGATCACCGAAGAGACCCAGTACTTC. The rearrangement uses TRBV7-2 and TRBJ2-5; the D gene is possibly TRBD2 (5 bases). The germline CDR1 and CDR2 sequences are SGHTA and FQGNSA. This CDR3 comprises 14 residues. V was pared by 5 bases and J by 3 bases, with 13 bases between.

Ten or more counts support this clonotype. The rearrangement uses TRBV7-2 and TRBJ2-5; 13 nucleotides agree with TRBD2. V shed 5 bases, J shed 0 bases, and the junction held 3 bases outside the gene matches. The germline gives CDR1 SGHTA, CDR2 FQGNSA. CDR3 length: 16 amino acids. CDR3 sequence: CASSPGLAGNQETQYF. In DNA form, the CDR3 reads TGTGCCAGCAGCCCGGGACTAGCGGGGAACCAAGAGACCCAGTACTTC. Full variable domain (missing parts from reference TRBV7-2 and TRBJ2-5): GAGVSQSPSNKVTEKGKDVELRCDPISGHTALYWYRQSLGQGLEFLIYFQGNSAPDKSGLPSDRFSAERTGGSVSTLTIQRTQQEDSAVYLCASSPGLAGNQETQYFGPGTRLLVL.

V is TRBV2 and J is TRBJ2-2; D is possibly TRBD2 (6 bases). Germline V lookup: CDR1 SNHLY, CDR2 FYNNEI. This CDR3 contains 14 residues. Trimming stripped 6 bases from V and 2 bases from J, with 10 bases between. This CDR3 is CASSTSYNTGELFF. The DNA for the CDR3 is TGTGCCAGCAGCACTAGCTATAACACCGGGGAGCTGTTTTTT.

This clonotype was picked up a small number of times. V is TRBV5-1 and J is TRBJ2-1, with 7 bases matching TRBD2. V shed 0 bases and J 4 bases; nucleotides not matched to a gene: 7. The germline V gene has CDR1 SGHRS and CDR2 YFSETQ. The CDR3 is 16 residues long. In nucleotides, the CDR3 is TGCGCCAGCAGCTTGGCTCCTGCTAGCGGTTACAATGAGCAGTTCTTC. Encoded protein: CASSLAPASGYNEQFF.

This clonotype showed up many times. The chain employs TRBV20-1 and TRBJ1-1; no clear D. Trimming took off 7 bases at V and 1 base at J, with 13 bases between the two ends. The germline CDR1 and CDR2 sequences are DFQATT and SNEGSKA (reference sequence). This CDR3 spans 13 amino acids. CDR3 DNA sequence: TGCAGTGTTCGAATGGACGGGAACACTGAAGCTTTCTTT. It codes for CSVRMDGNTEAFF.

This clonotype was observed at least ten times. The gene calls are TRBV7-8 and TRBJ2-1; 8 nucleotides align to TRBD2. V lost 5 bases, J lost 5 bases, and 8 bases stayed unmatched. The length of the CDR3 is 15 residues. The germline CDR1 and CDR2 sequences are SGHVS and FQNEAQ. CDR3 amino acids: CASSLNGLAHNEQFF. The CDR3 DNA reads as TGTGCCAGCAGCCTCAACGGACTAGCTCACAATGAGCAGTTCTTC.

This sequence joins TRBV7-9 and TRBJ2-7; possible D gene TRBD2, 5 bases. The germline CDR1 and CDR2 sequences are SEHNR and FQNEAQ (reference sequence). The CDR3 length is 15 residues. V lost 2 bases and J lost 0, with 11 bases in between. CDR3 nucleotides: TGTGCCAGCAGCTTATTATCTGGGAGCTCCTACGAGCAGTACTTC. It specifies CASSLLSGSSYEQYF.

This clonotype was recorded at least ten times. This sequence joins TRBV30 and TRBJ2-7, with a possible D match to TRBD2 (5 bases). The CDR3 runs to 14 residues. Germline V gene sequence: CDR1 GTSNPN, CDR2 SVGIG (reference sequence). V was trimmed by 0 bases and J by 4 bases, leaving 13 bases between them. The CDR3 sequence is CAWSVLGGKYEQYF. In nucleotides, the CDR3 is TGTGCCTGGAGTGTACTAGGCGGAAAATACGAGCAGTACTTC.

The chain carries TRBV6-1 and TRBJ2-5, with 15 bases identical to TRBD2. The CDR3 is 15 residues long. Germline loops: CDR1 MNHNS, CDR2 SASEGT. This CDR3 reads CAARTSGRAGETQYF. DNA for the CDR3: TGTGCGGCGAGGACTAGCGGGAGGGCCGGGGAGACCCAGTACTTC.

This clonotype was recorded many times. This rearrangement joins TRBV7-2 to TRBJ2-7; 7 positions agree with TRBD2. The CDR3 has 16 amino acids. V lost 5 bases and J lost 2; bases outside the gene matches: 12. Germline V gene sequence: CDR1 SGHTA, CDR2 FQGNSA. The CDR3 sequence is CASSRSGGSRTYEQYF. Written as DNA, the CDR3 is TGTGCCAGCAGCAGGTCCGGGGGGAGTAGGACCTACGAGCAGTACTTC.

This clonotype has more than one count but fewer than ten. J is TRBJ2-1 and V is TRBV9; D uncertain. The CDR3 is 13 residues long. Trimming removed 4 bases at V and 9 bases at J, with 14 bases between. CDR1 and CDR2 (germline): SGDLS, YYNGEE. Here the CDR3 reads CASSPSRAAEQFF. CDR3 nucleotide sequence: TGTGCCAGCAGCCCAAGTCGGGCGGCTGAGCAGTTCTTC.

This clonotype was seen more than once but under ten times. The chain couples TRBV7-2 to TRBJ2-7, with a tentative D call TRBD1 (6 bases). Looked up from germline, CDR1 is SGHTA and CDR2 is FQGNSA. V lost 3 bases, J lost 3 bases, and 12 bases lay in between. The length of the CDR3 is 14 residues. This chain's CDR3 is CASSLDPDSYEQYF. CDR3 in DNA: TGTGCCAGCAGCTTGGACCCGGACAGCTACGAGCAGTACTTC.

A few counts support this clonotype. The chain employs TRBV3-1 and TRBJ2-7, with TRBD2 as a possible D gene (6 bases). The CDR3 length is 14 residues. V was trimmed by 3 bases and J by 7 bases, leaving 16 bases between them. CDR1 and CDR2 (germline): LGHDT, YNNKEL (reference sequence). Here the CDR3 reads CASSQNTDSGEQYF. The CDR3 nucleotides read TGTGCCAGCAGCCAGAATACCGACAGCGGGGAGCAGTACTTC.

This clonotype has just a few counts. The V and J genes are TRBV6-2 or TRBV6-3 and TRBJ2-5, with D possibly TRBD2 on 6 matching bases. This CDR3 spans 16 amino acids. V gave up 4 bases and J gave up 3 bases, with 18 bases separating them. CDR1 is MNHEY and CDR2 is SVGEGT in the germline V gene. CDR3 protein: CASSSRGTAAEETQYF. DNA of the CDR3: TGTGCCAGCAGTTCCCGGGGGACTGCAGCCGAAGAGACCCAGTACTTC.

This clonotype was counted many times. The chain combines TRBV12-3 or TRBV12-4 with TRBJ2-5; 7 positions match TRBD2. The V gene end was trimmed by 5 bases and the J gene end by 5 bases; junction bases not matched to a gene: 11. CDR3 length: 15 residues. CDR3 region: CASSPGAGEVETQYF. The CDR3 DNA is TGTGCCAGCAGTCCCGGGGCGGGAGAGGTGGAGACCCAGTACTTC.

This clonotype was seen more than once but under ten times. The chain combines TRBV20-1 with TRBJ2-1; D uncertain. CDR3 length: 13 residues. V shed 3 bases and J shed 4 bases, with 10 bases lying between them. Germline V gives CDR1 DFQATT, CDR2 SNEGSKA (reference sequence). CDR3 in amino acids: CSARRPGYNEQFF. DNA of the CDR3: TGCAGTGCTAGGCGACCTGGATACAATGAGCAGTTCTTC.

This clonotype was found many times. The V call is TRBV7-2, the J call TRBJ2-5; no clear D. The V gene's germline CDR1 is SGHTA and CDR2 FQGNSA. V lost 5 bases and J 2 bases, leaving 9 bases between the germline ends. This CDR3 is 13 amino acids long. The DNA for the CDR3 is TGTGCCAGCAGCCCTCTTCCGCAAGAGACCCAGTACTTC. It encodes CASSPLPQETQYF.

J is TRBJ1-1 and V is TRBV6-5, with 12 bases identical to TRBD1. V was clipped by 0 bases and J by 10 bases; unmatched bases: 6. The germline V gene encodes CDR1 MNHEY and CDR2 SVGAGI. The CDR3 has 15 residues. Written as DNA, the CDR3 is TGTGCCAGCAGTTACTCGGGACAGGGGGCCCGGGGAGCTTTCTTT. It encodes CASSYSGQGARGAFF.

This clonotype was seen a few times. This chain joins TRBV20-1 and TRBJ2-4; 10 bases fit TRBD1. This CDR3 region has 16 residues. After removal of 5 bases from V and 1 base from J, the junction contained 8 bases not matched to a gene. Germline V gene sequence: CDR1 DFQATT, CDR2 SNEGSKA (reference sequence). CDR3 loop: CSAAGTGEMAKNIQYF. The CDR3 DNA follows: TGCAGTGCTGCCGGGACAGGGGAGATGGCCAAAAACATTCAGTACTTC.

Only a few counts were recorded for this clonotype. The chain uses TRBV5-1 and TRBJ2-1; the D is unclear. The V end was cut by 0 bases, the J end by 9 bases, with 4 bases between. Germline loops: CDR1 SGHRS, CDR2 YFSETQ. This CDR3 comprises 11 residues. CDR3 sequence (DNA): TGCGCCAGCAGCTTGGAGGCTGAGCAGTTCTTC. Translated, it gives CASSLEAEQFF.

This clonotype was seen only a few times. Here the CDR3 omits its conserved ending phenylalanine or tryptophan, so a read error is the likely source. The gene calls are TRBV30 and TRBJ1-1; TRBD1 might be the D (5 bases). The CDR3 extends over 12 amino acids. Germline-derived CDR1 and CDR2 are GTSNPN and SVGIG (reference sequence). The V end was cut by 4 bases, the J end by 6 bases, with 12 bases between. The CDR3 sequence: CAWNRGTAEAFL. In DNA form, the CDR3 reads TGTGCCTGGAATCGGGGGACCGCTGAAGCTTTCCTT.